The 2 T cell receptor beta chains listed next were all sequenced from one sample in a study of STAT3 mutations in large granular lymphocyte leukemia. Study-wide points: At least one immunodominant TCR beta clonotype appeared in every T-cell large granular lymphocyte leukemia patient.

These receptors are not linked to any known antigen. Measured with immunoSEQ multiplex PCR; TCRdb has only the in-frame clones, and not every one. The table includes approximately 42,000 clones, roughly three quarters detected once. The sample comprised PBMCs. These receptor sequences come from a human donor with T large granular lymphocyte leukemia. Some clones in this sample may be carry-over from other donors' samples.

The V gene is TRBV27, the J gene TRBJ1-6; 9 nucleotides agree with TRBD1. Germline lookup yields CDR1 MNHEY and CDR2 SMNVEV (reference sequence). The length of the CDR3 is 16 residues. V trimming: 5 bases; J trimming: 9 bases; junction bases outside the gene matches: 11. The CDR3 DNA sequence: TGTGCCAGCAGTCTCCGGGAGGGGGGACAGGGTTCACCCCTCCACTTT. Protein sequence: CASSLREGGQGSPLHF.

The chain is built from TRBV28 and TRBJ2-7, with 9 bases fitting TRBD1. The CDR3 is made up of 14 amino acids. Per the germline V gene, CDR1 is MDHEN and CDR2 is SYDVKM. V was clipped by 5 bases and J by 3 bases; unmatched bases: 5. Written as DNA, the CDR3 is TGTGCCAGCAGTGTACCGGGACAGGGCTACGAGCAGTACTTC. Protein product: CASSVPGQGYEQYF.